This TCR beta chain was found in a study of blood T cell repertoires in COVID-19. Across the study: The origin of the acute and convalescent COVID-19 samples was the United States, Italy and Spain. Sample material is recorded as cDNA or gDNA derived from T cells, B-cell-depleted T cells, or PBMCs.

Original processing methods: Amplifying reference gene primers gave estimates of nucleated cell counts. Assay used: immunoSEQ multiplex PCR; TCRdb lists only in-frame clones, some missing. V and J calls and clone size are as listed in that table; D and trimming were resolved from the DNA. The repertoire holds 200,000 to 250,000 clones, with 86% as singletons. V was pared by 7 bases and J by 1 base, with 23 bases between. This CDR3 region has 16 residues. The germline CDR1 and CDR2 sequences are SQVTM and ANQGSEA. This clonotype was obtained from a man older than 75 with acute or convalescent COVID-19. The chain links TRBV29-1 to TRBJ2-7, with TRBD2 as a possible D gene (5 bases). Material for sequencing was peripheral blood. This CDR3 is CSENIEGSPVSYEQYF. CDR3 DNA sequence: TGCAGCGAAAATATAGAGGGCAGCCCGGTATCCTACGAGCAGTACTTC.